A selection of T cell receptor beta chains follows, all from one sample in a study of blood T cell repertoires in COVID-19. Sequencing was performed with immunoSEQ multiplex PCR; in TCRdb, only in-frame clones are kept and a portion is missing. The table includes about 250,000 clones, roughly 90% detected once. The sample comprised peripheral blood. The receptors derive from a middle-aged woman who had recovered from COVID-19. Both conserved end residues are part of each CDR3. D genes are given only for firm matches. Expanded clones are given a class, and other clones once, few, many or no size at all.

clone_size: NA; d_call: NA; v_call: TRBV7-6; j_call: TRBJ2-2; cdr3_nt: TGTGCCAGCAGCTTAACCCCCCGGGAATTCGACACCGGGGAGCTGTTTTTT; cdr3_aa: CASSLTPREFDTGELFF
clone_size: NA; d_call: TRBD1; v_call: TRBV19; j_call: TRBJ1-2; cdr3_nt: TGTGCCAGTAGCAACAGGGACAGAAGAAAGGGGGCCTATGGCTACACCTTC; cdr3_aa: CASSNRDRRKGAYGYTF
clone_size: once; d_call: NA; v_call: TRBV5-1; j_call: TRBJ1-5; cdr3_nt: TGCGCCAGCAGCCCCACGGGGGATACCGTTCCCCAGCATTTT; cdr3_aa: CASSPTGDTVPQHF
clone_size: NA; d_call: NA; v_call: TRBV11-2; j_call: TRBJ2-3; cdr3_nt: TGTGCCAGCAGCCGGGGATCGGATACGCAGTATTTT; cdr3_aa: CASSRGSDTQYF
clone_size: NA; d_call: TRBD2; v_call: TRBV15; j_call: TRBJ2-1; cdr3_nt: TGTGCCACCAGCACCCGACTAGCGGGAGATCTCAATGAGCAGTTCTTC; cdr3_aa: CATSTRLAGDLNEQFF
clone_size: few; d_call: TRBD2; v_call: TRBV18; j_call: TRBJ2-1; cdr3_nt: TGTGCCAGCTCAATACTAGCGGTTGACAATGAGCAGTTCTTC; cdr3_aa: CASSILAVDNEQFF
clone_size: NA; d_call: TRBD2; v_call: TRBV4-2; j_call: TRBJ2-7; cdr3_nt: TGTGCCAGCAGCCAAGTCGGCCTAGCGGGAGTCCACGAGCAGTACTTC; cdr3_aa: CASSQVGLAGVHEQYF
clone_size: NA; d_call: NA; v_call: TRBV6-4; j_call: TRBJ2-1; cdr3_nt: TGTGCCAGCAGTGATCTAACGGGGGAGCAGTTCTTC; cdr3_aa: CASSDLTGEQFF
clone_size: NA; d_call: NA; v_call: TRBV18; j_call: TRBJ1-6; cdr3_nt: TGTGCCAGCTCACCTATTGGGGAGGGTTCACCCCTCCACTTT; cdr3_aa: CASSPIGEGSPLHF
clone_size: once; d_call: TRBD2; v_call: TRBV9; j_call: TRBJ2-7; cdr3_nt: TGTGCCAGCAGCCCACGGGGGGGTAGCTACGAGCAGTACTTC; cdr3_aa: CASSPRGGSYEQYF
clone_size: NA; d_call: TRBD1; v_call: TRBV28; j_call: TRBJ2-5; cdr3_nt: TGTGCCAGCACCAAGACAGGGGTTGAGACCCAGTACTTC; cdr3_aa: CASTKTGVETQYF
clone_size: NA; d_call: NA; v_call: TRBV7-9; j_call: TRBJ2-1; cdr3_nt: TGTGCCAGCAGCATTCAGGGTTACAATGAGCAGTTCTTC; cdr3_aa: CASSIQGYNEQFF
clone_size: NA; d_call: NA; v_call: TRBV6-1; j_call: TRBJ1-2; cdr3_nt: TGTGCCAGCAGTGAGCCAGAGACTGGGGGCTACACCTTC; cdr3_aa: CASSEPETGGYTF
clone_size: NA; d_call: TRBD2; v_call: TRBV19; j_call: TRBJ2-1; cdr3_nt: TGTGCCAGTAGTATATTTAGCGGGAGGGGGTACAATGAGCAGTTCTTC; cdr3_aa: CASSIFSGRGYNEQFF
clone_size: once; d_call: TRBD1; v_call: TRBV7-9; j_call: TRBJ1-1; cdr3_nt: TGTGCCAGCAGCTTAGCGACAGGGTATGGTGAAGCTTTCTTT; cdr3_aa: CASSLATGYGEAFF
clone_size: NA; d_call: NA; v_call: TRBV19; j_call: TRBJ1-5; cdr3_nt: TGTGCCAGTAGTATGGGGGAGGGAAGCCAGCCCCAGCATTTT; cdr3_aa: CASSMGEGSQPQHF
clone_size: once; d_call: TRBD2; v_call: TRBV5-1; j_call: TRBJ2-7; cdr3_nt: TGCGCCAGCAGCAGGACCGGGACTAGTCGCTACGAGCAGTACTTC; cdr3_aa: CASSRTGTSRYEQYF
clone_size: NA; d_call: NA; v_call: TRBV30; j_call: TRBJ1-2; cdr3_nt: TGTGCCTGGAGTGCTATCTCCTATGGCTACACCTTC; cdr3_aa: CAWSAISYGYTF
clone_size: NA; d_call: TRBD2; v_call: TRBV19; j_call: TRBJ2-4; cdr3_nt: TGTGCCAGTAGTCAGGGACTAGCGGAAAACATTCAGTACTTC; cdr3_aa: CASSQGLAENIQYF
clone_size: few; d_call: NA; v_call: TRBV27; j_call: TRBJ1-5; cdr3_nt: TGTGCCAGCAGCAGATATAGCAATCAGCCCCAGCATTTT; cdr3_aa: CASSRYSNQPQHF
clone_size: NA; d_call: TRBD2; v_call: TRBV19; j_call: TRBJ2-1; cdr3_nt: TGTGCCAGTAGCCGCCTACGAGGGGGACTAGGTTACAATGAGCAGTTCTTC; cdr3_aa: CASSRLRGGLGYNEQFF
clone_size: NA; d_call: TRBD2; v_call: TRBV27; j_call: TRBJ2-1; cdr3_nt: TGTGCCAGCAGTAAGACTAGCGGGAGGGTAAGGAATGAGCAGTTCTTC; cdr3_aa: CASSKTSGRVRNEQFF
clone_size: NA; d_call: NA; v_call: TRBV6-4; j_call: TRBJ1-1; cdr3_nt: TGTGCCAGCAGGGCAGCAGGGGAGAACACTGAAGCTTTCTTT; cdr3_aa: CASRAAGENTEAFF
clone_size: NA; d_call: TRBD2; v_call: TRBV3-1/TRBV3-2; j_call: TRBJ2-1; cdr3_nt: TGTGCCAGCAGCCAGACTAGCGGCGAATACAATGAGCAGTTCTTC; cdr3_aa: CASSQTSGEYNEQFF
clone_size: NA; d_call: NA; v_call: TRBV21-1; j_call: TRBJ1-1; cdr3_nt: TGTGCCAGCAGCCGCCCAAACGATAAGACAAGATTGAACACTGAAGCTTTCTTT; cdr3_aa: CASSRPNDKTRLNTEAFF
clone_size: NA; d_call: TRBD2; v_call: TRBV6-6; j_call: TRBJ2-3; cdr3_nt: TGTGCCAGCAGAACAACTAGCGACGCAGATACGCAGTATTTT; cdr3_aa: CASRTTSDADTQYF
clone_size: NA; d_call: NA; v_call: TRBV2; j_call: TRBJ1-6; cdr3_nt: TGTGCCAGCAGTGATCGGGGAAGCTCCTATAATTCACCCCTCCACTTT; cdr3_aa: CASSDRGSSYNSPLHF
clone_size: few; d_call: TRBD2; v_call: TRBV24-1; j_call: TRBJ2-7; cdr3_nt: TGTGCCGCCGGTAGCGGGAGCTCCTACGAGCAGTACTTC; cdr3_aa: CAAGSGSSYEQYF
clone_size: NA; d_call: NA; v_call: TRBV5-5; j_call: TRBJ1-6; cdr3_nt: TGTGCCAGCAGCTTGGGGTGGGTTGACAGCTCACCCCTCCACTTT; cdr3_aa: CASSLGWVDSSPLHF
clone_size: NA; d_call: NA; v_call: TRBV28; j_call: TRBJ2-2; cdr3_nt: TGTGCCAGCACCAGCGGGCCATCCGCCGGGGAGCTGTTTTTT; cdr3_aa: CASTSGPSAGELFF
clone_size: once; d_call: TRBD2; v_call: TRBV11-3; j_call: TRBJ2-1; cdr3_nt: TGTGCCAGCAGCAAAACCTTGGGGGACGGGACTAGTGGCAGTGAGCAGTTCTTC; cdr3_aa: CASSKTLGDGTSGSEQFF
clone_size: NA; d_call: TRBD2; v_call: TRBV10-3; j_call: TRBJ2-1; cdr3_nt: TGTGCCACCTCCGCCCAAGCGGGAGTGGATAATGAGCAGTTCTTC; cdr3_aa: CATSAQAGVDNEQFF